This T cell receptor beta chain was sequenced during a study of blood T cell repertoires in COVID-19. Across the study: Acute and convalescent COVID-19 specimens originated in the United States, Italy and Spain. The analysed material was cDNA or gDNA that came from T cells, B-cell-depleted T cells, or PBMCs.

Germline V gene lookup returns CDR1 SGHRS and CDR2 YFSETQ. Losses at the gene ends were 1 base for V and 7 bases for J; bases not matched to a gene: 5. The CDR3 is made up of 15 amino acids. Authors' processing steps: Using reference gene primer amplification, nucleated cell counts were estimated. TCRdb's copy holds only in-frame clones and misses some; the assay was immunoSEQ multiplex PCR. The V and J calls and the clone size are those of that table, but D and trimming were determined from the DNA. The sample has about 220,000 clones, more than 70% seen once. The source material was peripheral blood. The TCR comes from a woman of 80 years or more with acute or convalescent COVID-19. J is TRBJ1-6 and V is TRBV5-1; 7 bases match TRBD1. CDR3 residues: CASSLRDSLNSPLHF. DNA for the CDR3: TGCGCCAGCAGCTTGCGGGACAGCCTAAATTCACCCCTCCACTTT.